Listed below are T cell receptor beta chains from one sample, sequenced in a study of tumor and adjacent non-tumor tissue in lung cancer. Each CDR3 protein is one row after TCRdb ran MiXCR on the multiplex PCR reads. The table includes 110,000 or so distinct CDR3 sequences, 75% detected once. Material: lung tumor tissue. These TCRs come from a woman in her fifties or sixties with non-small cell lung cancer. The CDR3 runs from the conserved cysteine through the conserved F or W.

cdr3_aa	v_call	j_call
CSTRGDLNTEGFF	TRBV29-1	TRBJ1-1
CASSARDRGTSNEQFF	TRBV6-1	TRBJ2-1
CSVAMTERVSDEEYF	TRBV20-1	TRBJ2-7
CSARGGVNSPLHF	TRBV20-1	TRBJ1-6
CASSLADSLRDAQYF	TRBV7-8	TRBJ2-3
CSAPAGGTGTQYF	TRBV20-1	TRBJ2-3
CASSENRDRPNYGYTF	TRBV6-1	TRBJ1-2
CASSRVNRRGEKLFF	TRBV6-5	TRBJ1-4
CANGLDSGRGTEAIF	TRBV11-3	TRBJ1-1
CSALLYSEQFF	TRBV20-1	TRBJ2-1